This TCR beta chain was recorded in a study of blood T cell repertoires in COVID-19. Across the whole study: The cDNA or gDNA used as material had been derived from T cells, B-cell-depleted T cells, or PBMCs.

The cohort comprised adults aged about 18 to 100 years residing in about two dozen US areas. Participants' reported clinical history set cohort assignment. The authors' processing: Reference gene primer amplification gave nucleated cell count estimates. Using immunoSEQ multiplex PCR, the repertoire was profiled, and TCRdb retains in-frame clones only, with some absent. The V and J calls and clone size were taken over from that table, and D and trimming were inferred from the DNA. The data contain about 330,000 clones, about 92% of them seen just once; the ten biggest clones take up around 18%. Per the germline V gene, CDR1 is WNHNN and CDR2 is SYGVQD (reference sequence). V was trimmed by 8 bases and J by 3 bases, leaving 20 bases between them. The CDR3 totals 15 residues.

The J gene is TRBJ2-7, the V gene TRBV10-1, with no clear D. The source material was PBMCs or T cells enriched from blood (not recorded which). The sequence was obtained from a woman between 25 and 40 years old who had recovered from COVID-19. CDR3 sequence reads: CASGQYPVVVYEQYF. The DNA of the CDR3 is TGCGCCAGCGGGCAGTACCCTGTTGTAGTCTACGAGCAGTACTTC.